Below are 25 T cell receptor beta chains sequenced from a single sample in a study of PD-L1 blockade in urothelial cancer. Only in-frame clones appear in the TCRdb table, and some are missing; sequencing was by immunoSEQ multiplex PCR. The sample shows 70,000 to 100,000 clones, over 80% of them seen only once. Time point given: pretreatment peripheral blood. The sequenced sample was PBMCs, obtained around atezolizumab (anti-PD-L1) treatment. Receptors originate from a man aged 55 to 69 with urothelial cancer.

This chain uses TRBV6-1 with TRBJ1-3; D possibly corresponds to TRBD1 (6 bases). The CDR3 is 15 residues long. Trimming cost V 0 bases and J 2 bases, with 8 bases left between them. In germline, CDR1 is MNHNS, CDR2 SASEGT. The CDR3 reads CASSEAEGAGNTIYF. CDR3 nucleotide sequence: TGTGCCAGCAGTGAAGCAGAGGGGGCTGGAAACACCATATATTTT.

CDR3 in DNA: TGTGCCAGCAGCGGAGTACGTAGCGCAACCTACGAGCAGTACTTC. It specifies CASSGVRSATYEQYF. The chain recombines TRBV7-9 with TRBJ2-7; possible D gene TRBD2, 5 bases. CDR1 SEHNR and CDR2 FQNEAQ come from the germline V gene (reference sequence). V dropped 5 bases and J dropped 2 bases, with 16 bases sitting between them. CDR3 length equals 15 residues.

In this sample, this clone turned up once. The chain has TRBV19 and TRBJ1-5; D is ambiguous. The CDR3 is 17 residues long. CDR1 and CDR2 (germline): LNHDA, SQIVND (reference sequence). V shed 10 bases and J shed 1 base, with 23 bases lying between them. CDR3 sequence: CATQAAPLSTSNQPQHF. The CDR3 DNA reads as TGTGCCACTCAGGCAGCCCCCCTTTCTACGAGCAATCAGCCCCAGCATTTT.

The genes are TRBV6-1 and TRBJ1-2; the match to TRBD1 covers 7 bases. This CDR3 has 14 amino acids. Germline values: CDR1 MNHNS, CDR2 SASEGT. The V and J ends lost 7 bases and 4 bases, in that order; junction bases with no gene match: 9. CDR3 sequence reads: CASKSPGQLYGYTF. CDR3 sequence (DNA): TGTGCCAGCAAAAGCCCGGGACAGCTCTATGGCTACACCTTC.

The chain links TRBV5-1 to TRBJ1-1, with 7 bases that match TRBD1. The CDR3 is 14 amino acids. V lost 5 bases, J lost 4 bases, and 8 bases stayed unmatched. In germline, CDR1 is SGHRS, CDR2 YFSETQ. The CDR3 DNA is TGCGCCAGCAGGGCAGGGGGGTCGGCCACTGAAGCTTTCTTT. Amino acid sequence: CASRAGGSATEAFF.

V is TRBV6-6 and J is TRBJ2-5, with D possibly being TRBD1 (6 bases). Germline V gives CDR1 MNHNY, CDR2 SVGAGI (reference sequence). With 6 bases removed from V and 4 bases from J, the gap between germline ends came to 15 bases. CDR3 length equals 14 residues. The CDR3 reads CASSLLDSLETQYF. The CDR3 DNA sequence: TGTGCCAGCAGCCTCCTGGACAGTTTAGAGACCCAGTACTTC.

Of note for this clone: The identical CDR3 is also encoded by other nucleotide sequences in the sample. This chain uses TRBV29-1 with TRBJ2-5, with 9 bases fitting TRBD1. CDR1 is SQVTM, CDR2 ANQGSEA, per germline. The CDR3 runs 12 residues. V dropped 6 bases and J dropped 1; count of bases not matched to a gene: 0. CDR3 protein: CSVDRGQETQYF. In DNA, the CDR3 is TGCAGCGTGGACAGGGGCCAAGAGACCCAGTACTTC.

The J gene is TRBJ2-5, the V gene TRBV6-1; a weak D match, TRBD2 (5 bases). The germline V and J ends were trimmed by 8 bases and 0 bases, with 16 bases remaining between them. Germline V lookup: CDR1 MNHNS, CDR2 SASEGT. The CDR3 has 15 residues. Written as DNA, the CDR3 is TGTGCCAGCCTAATCGGGGTGGGGTACCAAGAGACCCAGTACTTC. It encodes CASLIGVGYQETQYF.

This clone was observed a handful of times. The chain uses TRBV6-1 and TRBJ2-3; 8 positions match TRBD1. The CDR3 totals 14 residues. Unmatched junction bases numbered 3, after V lost 4 bases and J lost 3 bases. Germline values: CDR1 MNHNS, CDR2 SASEGT. The CDR3 DNA reads TGTGCCAGCAGTGGACAGGGGCTGACAGATACGCAGTATTTT. It encodes CASSGQGLTDTQYF.

CDR3: CASSYGGSGANVLTF. CDR3 nucleotide sequence: TGTGCCAGCAGTTACGGCGGCTCTGGGGCCAACGTCCTGACTTTC. The genes are TRBV6-6 and TRBJ2-6; D gene uncertain. Trimming removed 2 bases from V and 0 bases from J, with 5 bases in between. Germline assignment: CDR1 MNHNY and CDR2 SVGAGI (reference sequence). This CDR3 spans 15 amino acids.

The rearrangement joins TRBV19 to TRBJ1-4; D is possibly TRBD1 (6 bases). V was cut by 3 bases and J by 5 bases, with 10 bases left in between. CDR1 LNHDA and CDR2 SQIVND come from the germline V gene (reference sequence). There are 14 residues in the CDR3. CDR3 region: CASSITGMNEKLFF. CDR3 sequence (DNA): TGTGCCAGTAGTATCACAGGGATGAATGAAAAACTGTTTTTT. The full variable domain, its missing parts supplied by reference TRBV19 and TRBJ1-4, is DGGITQSPKYLFRKEGQNVTLSCEQNLNHDAMYWYRQDPGQGLRLIYYSQIVNDFQKGDIAEGYSVSREKKESFPLTVTSAQKNPTAFYLCASSITGMNEKLFFGSGTQLSVL.

This rearrangement joins TRBV19 to TRBJ2-7; 7 positions agree with TRBD1. Germline CDR1 and CDR2: LNHDA and SQIVND (reference sequence). This CDR3 has 14 amino acids. The J segment lost 2 bases and the V segment lost 5 bases, leaving 6 bases of the junction unmatched. In nucleotides, the CDR3 is TGTGCCAGTAGTCAACGGACAGGACCCTACGAGCAGTACTTC. It specifies CASSQRTGPYEQYF.

This clone was observed a handful of times. This chain links TRBV30 with TRBJ2-3; 7 bases align to TRBD2. CDR3 length: 14 amino acids. The trim removed 7 bases at V and 6 bases at J, leaving 13 bases unmatched. The V gene's germline CDR1 is GTSNPN and CDR2 SVGIG (reference sequence). The CDR3 DNA sequence: TGTGCCTTATCCGCCAGCGGGGCCGGGGATACGCAGTATTTT. Translating it yields CALSASGAGDTQYF.

This clone was picked up one time. V usage is TRBV5-6 and J usage is TRBJ1-5; 7 nucleotides line up with TRBD1. V shed 6 bases and J 4 bases; nucleotides not matched to a gene: 10. Germline V gene data show CDR1 as SGHDT and CDR2 as YYEEEE. This CDR3 has 15 amino acids. The CDR3 here is CASTLGDSRNQPQHF. The CDR3 DNA is TGTGCCAGCACGCTAGGGGACAGCCGAAATCAGCCCCAGCATTTT.

This clone was recorded a few times. The rearrangement uses TRBV29-1 and TRBJ1-4; maybe TRBD1 (5 bases). The CDR3 contains 13 residues. Per the germline V gene, CDR1 is SQVTM and CDR2 is ANQGSEA. V lost 4 bases, J lost 7 bases, and 13 bases lay in between. This chain's CDR3 is CSVATSQGEKLFF. Written as DNA, the CDR3 is TGCAGCGTTGCAACATCCCAGGGTGAAAAACTGTTTTTT.

CDR3 sequence reads: CASSLGLGGELFF. The CDR3 DNA is TGTGCCAGCAGCTTAGGTCTCGGGGGGGAGCTGTTTTTT. The chain combines TRBV7-2 with TRBJ2-2; D gene uncertain. Germline lookup yields CDR1 SGHTA and CDR2 FQGNSA. The CDR3 has 13 residues. V was clipped by 1 base and J by 8 bases, with 8 bases between them.

V gene TRBV19 combines with J gene TRBJ2-5, with a weak D call TRBD1 (6 bases). Trimming pared 5 bases from V and 2 bases from J, leaving 15 bases between. Germline V lookup: CDR1 LNHDA, CDR2 SQIVND (reference sequence). This CDR3 spans 15 amino acids. The chain's CDR3 is CASSAPRQAQETQYF. The CDR3 nucleotides are TGTGCCAGTAGTGCCCCTCGACAGGCTCAAGAGACCCAGTACTTC.

CDR3 loop: CASRRQGGTTDTQYF. The CDR3 nucleotides read TGTGCCAGCAGAAGACAGGGGGGGACCACAGATACGCAGTATTTT. The V gene is TRBV25-1, the J gene TRBJ2-3; TRBD1 aligns across 9 bases. Germline lookup yields CDR1 MGHDK and CDR2 SYGVNS. The length of the CDR3 is 15 residues. Trimming cost V 6 bases and J 2 bases; bases outside gene matches: 6. The complete variable domain, with remaining parts taken from reference TRBV25-1 and TRBJ2-3, reads EADIYQTPRYLVIGTGKKITLECSQTMGHDKMYWYQQDPGMELHLIHYSYGVNSTEKGDLSSESTVSRIRTEHFPLTLESARPSHTSQYLCASRRQGGTTDTQYFGPGTRLTVL.

The rearrangement uses TRBV6-5 and TRBJ2-1, with TRBD2 as a possible D gene (8 bases). The CDR3 loop spans 15 amino acids. The V and J ends lost 7 bases and 4 bases respectively, with 17 bases between them. Germline V gene lookup returns CDR1 MNHEY and CDR2 SVGAGI. CDR3 nucleotides: TGTGCCAGCACTCCGGGAGGGGGCCGGTACAATGAGCAGTTCTTC. Translated: CASTPGGGRYNEQFF.

This clone was counted a few times. The rearrangement joins TRBV12-5 to TRBJ2-2; 7 positions agree with TRBD2. Per the germline V gene, CDR1 is LGHNT and CDR2 is FRNRAP. With 0 bases clipped from V and 2 bases from J, the junction kept 12 bases outside the gene matches. This CDR3 spans 19 amino acids. The CDR3 region is CASGLVRSSGTGNTGELFF. CDR3 DNA: TGTGCTAGTGGTTTGGTACGATCCAGCGGGACGGGCAACACCGGGGAGCTGTTTTTT.

This clone has only a few counts. The chain carries TRBV6-5 and TRBJ1-2; D gene ambiguous. Germline CDR1 and CDR2: MNHEY and SVGAGI. Trimming pared 2 bases from V and 5 bases from J, leaving 12 bases between. The CDR3 is made up of 14 amino acids. The CDR3 DNA follows: TGTGCCAGCAGTTACGAGGGCACACCTTATGGCTACACCTTC. Amino acid sequence: CASSYEGTPYGYTF.

V and J are TRBV18 and TRBJ1-4; D is ambiguous. V lost 3 bases and J lost 0, with 11 bases in between. The CDR3 is 16 residues long. The V gene's germline CDR1 is KGHSH and CDR2 LQKENI. The CDR3 reads CASSPLGLTTNEKLFF. The CDR3 DNA reads as TGTGCCAGCTCACCGTTAGGACTGACAACTAATGAAAAACTGTTTTTT.

The chain is built from TRBV9 and TRBJ1-5; 10 positions match TRBD1. This CDR3 is 14 amino acids long. V gave up 5 bases and J gave up 9 bases; unmatched junction bases: 8. Per the germline V gene, CDR1 is SGDLS and CDR2 is YYNGEE. This CDR3 is CASSSGQGRGPQHF. In DNA form, the CDR3 reads TGTGCCAGCAGTTCGGGACAGGGGCGGGGGCCCCAGCATTTT.

The chain is built from TRBV9 and TRBJ2-5; 8 bases map to TRBD1. This CDR3 comprises 15 residues. Losses at the gene ends were 0 bases for V and 5 bases for J; bases not matched to a gene: 6. The germline CDR1 and CDR2 sequences are SGDLS and YYNGEE. CDR3 in amino acids: CASSVASDRVETQYF. In nucleotides, the CDR3 is TGTGCCAGCAGCGTAGCCTCGGACAGGGTTGAGACCCAGTACTTC.

The chain links TRBV9 to TRBJ2-3; 13 bases line up with TRBD2. Germline CDR1 SGDLS, CDR2 YYNGEE. Trimming took 2 bases from V and 3 from J; bases not matched to a gene: 3. The CDR3 is made up of 16 amino acids. The CDR3 coding sequence is TGTGCCAGCAGCGTCGGACTAGCGGGAGTGACAGATACGCAGTATTTT. Protein: CASSVGLAGVTDTQYF.